Below are 4 T cell receptor beta chains sequenced from a single sample in a study of early T cells in non-severe SARS-CoV-2 infection. Each CDR3 protein gets one entry after TCRdb re-called the 5' RACE reads with MiXCR. This table has tens of thousands of distinct CDR3 sequences, less than 11% appearing once. Sequenced sample: whole blood. The receptors were gathered from an adult who was a healthcare worker with PCR-confirmed SARS-CoV-2 infection or an uninfected control (not recorded which).

This clonotype was picked up many times. V usage is TRBV12-3 or TRBV12-4 and J usage is TRBJ1-5; a possible D gene is TRBD1 (6 bases). Between the trimmed V and J ends, which lost 1 base and 3 bases, there was a span of 13 bases. This CDR3 spans 16 amino acids. The CDR3 DNA follows: TGTGCCAGCAGTTTAGTGAGGGGGTCGGTCAATCAGCCCCAGCATTTT. Translation: CASSLVRGSVNQPQHF.

The sample holds many counts of this clonotype. The V and J genes are TRBV5-1 and TRBJ2-3; the D is unclear. The CDR3 sequence is 14 residues long. Germline assignment: CDR1 SGHRS and CDR2 YFSETQ. Between the trimmed V and J ends, which lost 0 bases and 2 bases, there was a span of 7 bases. The CDR3 loop reads CASSLVENTDTQYF. CDR3 in DNA: TGCGCCAGCAGCTTGGTGGAAAACACAGATACGCAGTATTTT.

This clonotype was seen repeatedly, ten times or more. This chain links TRBV2 with TRBJ2-1, with 14 bases lining up with TRBD2. The V gene's germline CDR1 is SNHLY and CDR2 FYNNEI. The ends lost 3 bases at V and 7 bases at J; junction bases unmatched: 2. There are 15 residues in the CDR3. CDR3 nucleotides: TGTGCCAGCAGTGAGGGACTAGCGGGGGTTAATGAGCAGTTCTTC. It yields the protein CASSEGLAGVNEQFF.

The chain links TRBV18 to TRBJ1-4, with TRBD1 as a possible D gene (5 bases). The CDR3 is 13 amino acids. Trimming removed 2 bases from V and 8 bases from J, with 9 bases in between. Germline lookup yields CDR1 KGHSH and CDR2 LQKENI. Written as DNA, the CDR3 is TGTGCCAGCTCACCAGGGAGGGACGAAAAACTGTTTTTT. It translates to CASSPGRDEKLFF.